Listed below are T cell receptor beta chains from one sample, sequenced in a study of blood T cell repertoires in COVID-19. TCRdb's table, derived via immunoSEQ multiplex PCR, lists solely in-frame clones and lacks some. The data show around 250,000 clones, around 93% seen once. The specimen was PBMCs or T cells enriched from blood (not recorded which). Every receptor here comes from a man between 35 and 55 years old who had been exposed to COVID-19. The CDR3 runs from the conserved cysteine through the conserved F or W. Fields, in order: clone size, D gene, V gene, J gene, CDR3 protein, CDR3 DNA. D genes are given only for firm matches. Only part of the rows carry a size: once, few, many, or a class if the clone is expanded.

>few|TRBD1|TRBV29-1|TRBJ1-2
CSVERQGRNYGYTF
TGCAGCGTTGAAAGACAGGGTCGTAACTATGGCTACACCTTC
>-|-|TRBV27|TRBJ2-2
CASSPDKNTGELFF
TGTGCCAGCAGTCCAGACAAGAACACCGGGGAGCTGTTTTTT
>-|-|TRBV5-1|TRBJ1-1
CASSPDEGSRTEAFF
TGCGCCAGCAGCCCTGATGAGGGTTCGCGGACTGAAGCTTTCTTT
>-|-|TRBV5-1|TRBJ2-1
CASSLYGGEEFF
TGCGCCAGCAGCTTGTACGGGGGAGAGGAGTTCTTC
>-|-|TRBV12-5|TRBJ2-7
CASGLGLVSLYEQYF
TGTGCTAGTGGTTTGGGACTAGTCTCGCTCTACGAGCAGTACTTC
>-|-|TRBV3-1/TRBV3-2|TRBJ1-6
CASSPGRKNSPLHF
TGTGCCAGCAGCCCAGGGCGGAAAAATTCACCCCTCCACTTT
>-|-|TRBV4-2|TRBJ1-5
CASSQDSGNQPQHF
TGTGCCAGCAGCCAAGACAGCGGCAATCAGCCCCAGCATTTT
>once|TRBD1|TRBV6-5|TRBJ2-7
CASKRTGGGYEQYF
TGTGCCAGCAAGAGGACAGGGGGAGGATACGAGCAGTACTTC
>-|-|TRBV19|TRBJ1-1
CATAGGITEAFF
TGTGCCACCGCTGGGGGGATTACTGAAGCTTTCTTT
>-|-|TRBV28|TRBJ2-3
CASSLEVADTQYF
TGTGCCAGCAGTTTAGAGGTTGCAGATACGCAGTATTTT
>-|TRBD2|TRBV28|TRBJ2-1
CASNSRTSGWHNEQFF
TGTGCCAGCAATTCCCGGACTAGCGGGTGGCACAATGAGCAGTTCTTC
>-|TRBD1|TRBV5-4|TRBJ2-5
CASSSQGSRQETQYF
TGTGCCAGCAGCTCACAGGGGTCGAGGCAAGAGACCCAGTACTTC
>-|-|TRBV4-2|TRBJ2-7
CASSQDRRYEQYF
TGTGCCAGCAGCCAAGATAGGAGGTACGAGCAGTACTTC
>-|-|TRBV5-1|TRBJ2-7
CASSLGAGISYEQYF
TGCGCCAGCAGCTTGGGGGCAGGGATTTCCTACGAGCAGTACTTC
>-|TRBD2|TRBV5-1|TRBJ2-7
CASSLLAGGDTAYEQYF
TGCGCCAGCAGCTTGCTAGCGGGAGGTGACACCGCCTACGAGCAGTACTTC
>-|TRBD2|TRBV6-4|TRBJ2-2
CASNLLAGSCTGELFF
TGTGCCAGCAACCTACTAGCGGGGAGTTGCACCGGGGAGCTGTTTTTT
>-|-|TRBV7-2|TRBJ2-5
CASSPLGETQYF
TGTGCCAGCAGCCCCCTCGGGGAGACCCAGTACTTC
>once|TRBD1|TRBV19|TRBJ1-2
CASNSLQGGNYGYTF
TGTGCCAGTAACTCCCTCCAGGGGGGTAACTATGGCTACACCTTC